This TCR beta chain was profiled in a study of molecular identifiers for immune sequencing clone quantification. General study results and limits: Sizes of clones that are highly expanded could be underestimated (if identical TCR molecules share a barcode).

This clonotype has more than one count but fewer than ten. Its antigen is currently unknown. TCRdb re-called the PCR reads through MiXCR, storing one row per CDR3 protein. In the table there are 65,000 to 70,000 distinct CDR3 sequences, approximately 18% of which are singletons. Trimming removed 8 bases at V and 4 bases at J, with 17 bases between. The CDR3 sequence is 14 residues long. Germline V gene data show CDR1 as SNHLY and CDR2 as FYNNEI. The sequenced sample consisted of naive CD8+ T cells from blood, with Jurkat cell RNA spiked in. Subset: FACS-sorted CD8+CD4-CCR7+CD45RA+ naive T cells. The sequence derives from a human donor in good health. Some libraries in this study had Jurkat cell RNA spiked in. The chain couples TRBV2 to TRBJ1-2; no clear D. CDR3 sequence (DNA): TGTGCCAGCGATTCCTCCGGGTCTGGCTATGGCTACACCTTC. Translating it yields CASDSSGSGYGYTF.